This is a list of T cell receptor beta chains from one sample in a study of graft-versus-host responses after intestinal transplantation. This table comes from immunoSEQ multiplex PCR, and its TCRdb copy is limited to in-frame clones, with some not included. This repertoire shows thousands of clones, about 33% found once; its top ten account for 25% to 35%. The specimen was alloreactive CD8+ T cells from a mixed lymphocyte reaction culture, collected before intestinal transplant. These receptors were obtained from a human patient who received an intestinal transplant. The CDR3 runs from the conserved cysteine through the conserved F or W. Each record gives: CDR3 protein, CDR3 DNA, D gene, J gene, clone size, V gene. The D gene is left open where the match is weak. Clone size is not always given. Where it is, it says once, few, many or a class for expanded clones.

CAGIRGRAPPGELFF TGTGCCGGGATTAGGGGGAGGGCTCCCCCCGGGGAGCTGTTTTTT . TRBJ2-2 few TRBV21-1
CASSMFGGRAFYNEQFF TGTGCCAGTAGTATGTTTGGCGGGAGGGCGTTCTACAATGAGCAGTTCTTC TRBD2 TRBJ2-1 few TRBV19
CASSSINLPGNEQFF TGTGCCAGCAGCTCCATTAATCTCCCAGGCAATGAGCAGTTCTTC . TRBJ2-1 few TRBV5-4
CASSSREGTYEQYF TGTGCCAGCAGCTCCAGGGAGGGGACCTACGAGCAGTACTTC TRBD2 TRBJ2-7 . TRBV7-9
CASAGGYNEQFF TGTGCCAGCGCGGGGGGGTACAATGAGCAGTTCTTC TRBD2 TRBJ2-1 . TRBV5-4
CASSEPGLAVYEQYF TGTGCCAGCAGTGAACCTGGACTAGCGGTCTACGAGCAGTACTTC TRBD2 TRBJ2-7 many TRBV5-3
CASSPLNEQFF TGTGCCAGCAGTCCATTGAATGAGCAGTTCTTC . TRBJ2-1 . TRBV28
CASSPQGLGYEQYF TGTGCCAGCTCCCCCCAGGGGTTGGGCTACGAGCAGTACTTC . TRBJ2-7 medium-sized TRBV27
CASRLDRGRTEAFF TGTGCCAGCAGATTGGACAGGGGGCGAACTGAAGCTTTCTTT TRBD1 TRBJ1-1 medium-sized TRBV5-5
CASSVGRTGVYEQYF TGTGCCAGCAGCGTAGGAAGGACAGGTGTCTACGAGCAGTACTTC TRBD1 TRBJ2-7 medium-sized TRBV9
CAISEQRVAGHEQFF TGTGCCATCAGTGAACAGCGGGTAGCAGGTCATGAGCAGTTCTTC . TRBJ2-1 . TRBV10-3
CASSAGTGGSYEQYF TGTGCCAGCAGTGCCGGGACAGGGGGCTCCTACGAGCAGTACTTC TRBD1 TRBJ2-7 medium-sized TRBV6-5
CASNLQGGTEAFF TGTGCCAGCAACTTACAGGGGGGCACTGAAGCTTTCTTT TRBD1 TRBJ1-1 few TRBV27
CASSLSLAGSYEQYF TGTGCCAGCAGTTTATCACTAGCGGGGTCCTACGAGCAGTACTTC TRBD2 TRBJ2-7 . TRBV27
CATNPTGNQPQHF TGTGCCACCAACCCAACAGGGAATCAGCCCCAGCATTTT . TRBJ1-5 . TRBV19
CASGLVPQETDPSPRTF TGTGCTAGTGGTTTGGTCCCTCAAGAGACAGACCCCTCTCCTCGCACCTTC . TRBJ1-2 . TRBV12-5
CASSPQGYNEQFF TGTGCCAGCTCACCCCAGGGTTACAATGAGCAGTTCTTC . TRBJ2-1 . TRBV18
CASSGGPRGYNEQFF TGTGCCAGCAGCGGCGGCCCAAGGGGGTACAATGAGCAGTTCTTC . TRBJ2-1 . TRBV7-9
CASSRDSWMREKLFF TGTGCCAGCAGTCGGGACTCCTGGATGAGAGAAAAACTGTTTTTT . TRBJ1-4 . TRBV6-1
CASSPPFWGGRYQETQYF TGTGCCAGCAGCCCACCCTTCTGGGGCGGGAGGTACCAAGAGACCCAGTACTTC TRBD2 TRBJ2-5 . TRBV7-9
CASSLGRPDTDTQYF TGTGCCAGCAGCTTAGGGAGGCCAGACACAGATACGCAGTATTTT . TRBJ2-3 . TRBV11-3
CASSPPRGGFNEQYF TGTGCCAGCTCACCACCGCGCGGGGGGTTCAACGAGCAGTACTTC TRBD2 TRBJ2-7 . TRBV18
CASSIRVPNTEAFF TGTGCCAGTAGTATCAGGGTACCGAACACTGAAGCTTTCTTT . TRBJ1-1 . TRBV19
CASSHPRDNLNNEQFF TGTGCCAGCAGCCACCCACGGGACAACTTGAACAATGAGCAGTTCTTC . TRBJ2-1 medium-sized TRBV13
CASSSSLGASLLYF TGTGCCAGCAGTTCCTCCCTGGGGGCTAGCTTGTTGTATTTT . TRBJ2-3 . TRBV27
CASSPKPGLQETQYF TGTGCCAGCAGCCCCAAGCCGGGACTACAAGAGACCCAGTACTTC TRBD2 TRBJ2-5 . TRBV7-3
CASSVGRGPQYF TGTGCCAGCAGCGTAGGGCGCGGCCCTCAGTATTTT . TRBJ2-3 . TRBV9
CASSFGTGAYEQYF TGCGCCAGCAGCTTCGGGACAGGGGCCTACGAGCAGTACTTC TRBD1 TRBJ2-7 medium-sized TRBV5-1
CASSHGTGNTEAFF TGTGCCAGCAGCCACGGGACAGGGAACACTGAAGCTTTCTTT TRBD1 TRBJ1-1 few TRBV5-5
CASSIRAGDNQPQHF TGTGCCAGCAGCATCAGGGCAGGGGACAATCAGCCCCAGCATTTT . TRBJ1-5 . TRBV7-6
CASSLDGSAGELFF TGTGCCAGCAGCTTAGACGGGAGTGCCGGGGAGCTGTTTTTT . TRBJ2-2 . TRBV11-1
CSVMAGRKFF TGCAGCGTTATGGCGGGAAGGAAGTTCTTC . TRBJ2-1 . TRBV29-1
CASSSGGREQYF TGCGCCAGCAGCTCGGGGGGGAGAGAGCAGTACTTC TRBD2 TRBJ2-7 . TRBV5-1
CASSQLGGGGTDTQYF TGCGCCAGCAGCCAGTTAGGGGGCGGGGGCACAGATACGCAGTATTTT . TRBJ2-3 . TRBV4-3
CASRVRAFF TGTGCCAGCCGCGTCCGAGCTTTCTTT . TRBJ1-1 . TRBV5-1
CASTGAGYEQFF TGTGCCAGCACCGGAGCGGGATATGAGCAGTTCTTC TRBD2 TRBJ2-1 medium-sized TRBV7-8
CASTSGTGDLVEQFF TGTGCCAGCACCTCCGGGACAGGGGATTTAGTTGAGCAGTTCTTC TRBD1 TRBJ2-1 few TRBV6-8
CASSLDRGEQYF TGTGCCAGCAGTTTAGACAGGGGCGAGCAGTACTTC TRBD1 TRBJ2-7 . TRBV27
CASSLIRGRTGELFF TGTGCCAGCAGTCTTATACGGGGAAGGACCGGGGAGCTGTTTTTT . TRBJ2-2 few TRBV28
CASSQVQAGVYTDTQYF TGCGCCAGCAGCCAAGTCCAGGCGGGGGTCTACACAGATACGCAGTATTTT TRBD2 TRBJ2-3 few TRBV4-1
CASSLGGGAQYF TGTGCCAGCAGCCTAGGCGGGGGAGCGCAGTATTTT TRBD2 TRBJ2-3 . TRBV7-9
CASSPNAVSGNTIYF TGTGCCAGCAGCCCAAATGCGGTGTCGGGAAACACCATATATTTT . TRBJ1-3 . TRBV11-2
CASSFGQGAHEQYF TGTGCCAGCAGCTTTGGACAGGGGGCCCACGAGCAGTACTTC TRBD1 TRBJ2-7 . TRBV5-6
CASSSNAGGTGSDTQYF TGTGCCAGCAGCTCAAATGCAGGCGGGACAGGGTCAGATACGCAGTATTTT TRBD1 TRBJ2-3 . TRBV7-9
CASSWGLAGVSETQYF TGTGCCAGCAGCTGGGGACTAGCGGGAGTTTCGGAGACCCAGTACTTC TRBD2 TRBJ2-5 . TRBV5-8
CASSWTGGEETQYF TGTGCCAGCAGCTGGACAGGGGGCGAAGAGACCCAGTACTTC TRBD1 TRBJ2-5 . TRBV7-9
CASYNRAHEKLFF TGTGCCAGCTATAACAGGGCTCATGAAAAACTGTTTTTT . TRBJ1-4 few TRBV21-1
CASSFSGFHEQYF TGTGCCAGCAGCTTTTCAGGGTTCCACGAGCAGTACTTC . TRBJ2-7 . TRBV7-9
CGTLLKITQSRANVLTF TGTGGCACGCTTCTCAAGATAACACAAAGTCGGGCCAACGTCCTGACTTTC . TRBJ2-6 once TRBV8-2
CASSLWAGPGNTIYF TGTGCCAGCAGTTTATGGGCTGGGCCTGGAAACACCATATATTTT . TRBJ1-3 few TRBV28
CASPWGREDPSYEQYF TGTGCCAGCCCCTGGGGGCGGGAGGACCCCTCCTACGAGCAGTACTTC TRBD2 TRBJ2-7 medium-sized TRBV14
CASSPFPAGAFSEAFF TGCGCCAGCAGCCCTTTCCCCGCAGGTGCATTCTCTGAAGCTTTCTTT . TRBJ1-1 . TRBV4-1
CASSQGSSSYNEQFF TGTGCCAGCTCACAGGGGTCCAGCTCCTACAATGAGCAGTTCTTC TRBD1 TRBJ2-1 . TRBV11-3
CASSHLDRGPGDTQYF TGCGCCAGCAGCCATTTAGACAGGGGGCCCGGAGATACGCAGTATTTT TRBD1 TRBJ2-3 few TRBV4-1
CASTGGGTNEQFF TGTGCCAGCACGGGGGGGGGCACCAATGAGCAGTTCTTC TRBD2 TRBJ2-1 . TRBV27
CAWRERNYNEQFF TGTGCCTGGAGGGAGAGGAACTACAATGAGCAGTTCTTC . TRBJ2-1 . TRBV30
CASSLGTGHYEQYF TGTGCCAGCAGCTTGGGGACAGGGCACTACGAGCAGTACTTC TRBD1 TRBJ2-7 medium-sized TRBV5-6
CASSQVRTGELFF TGCGCCAGCAGCCAAGTTAGAACCGGGGAGCTGTTTTTT . TRBJ2-2 once TRBV4-1
CASSSLPGTGATEAFF TGTGCCAGCAGCTCCCTTCCCGGGACAGGGGCCACTGAAGCTTTCTTT TRBD1 TRBJ1-1 few TRBV7-8
CASSSGLAGTYNEQFF TGTGCCAGCAGTTCGGGACTAGCGGGAACCTACAATGAGCAGTTCTTC TRBD2 TRBJ2-1 few TRBV27